Sequencing of this T cell receptor (beta chain) was carried out in a study of blood T cell repertoires in COVID-19. Overall study context: Material from acute and convalescent COVID-19 was sourced from the United States, Italy and Spain. PBMCs, B-cell-depleted T cells, or T cells were the source of the cDNA or gDNA that made up the material.

TCRdb's table, derived via immunoSEQ multiplex PCR, lists solely in-frame clones and lacks some. This table has more than 80,000 clones, roughly 90% appearing once. J lost 6 bases, V lost 6 bases, and 11 bases had no gene match. CDR1 and CDR2 from the germline V gene are MNHEY and SMNVEV (reference sequence). The CDR3 is 15 residues long. The chain combines TRBV27 with TRBJ1-5; the match to TRBD1 covers 7 bases. The TCR was taken from a human donor with active COVID-19. The donor label of this sample is uncertain. Input material: peripheral blood. The CDR3 is CASSARQGLSQPQHF. Written as DNA, the CDR3 is TGTGCCAGCAGCGCGCGACAGGGCCTTTCTCAGCCCCAGCATTTT.